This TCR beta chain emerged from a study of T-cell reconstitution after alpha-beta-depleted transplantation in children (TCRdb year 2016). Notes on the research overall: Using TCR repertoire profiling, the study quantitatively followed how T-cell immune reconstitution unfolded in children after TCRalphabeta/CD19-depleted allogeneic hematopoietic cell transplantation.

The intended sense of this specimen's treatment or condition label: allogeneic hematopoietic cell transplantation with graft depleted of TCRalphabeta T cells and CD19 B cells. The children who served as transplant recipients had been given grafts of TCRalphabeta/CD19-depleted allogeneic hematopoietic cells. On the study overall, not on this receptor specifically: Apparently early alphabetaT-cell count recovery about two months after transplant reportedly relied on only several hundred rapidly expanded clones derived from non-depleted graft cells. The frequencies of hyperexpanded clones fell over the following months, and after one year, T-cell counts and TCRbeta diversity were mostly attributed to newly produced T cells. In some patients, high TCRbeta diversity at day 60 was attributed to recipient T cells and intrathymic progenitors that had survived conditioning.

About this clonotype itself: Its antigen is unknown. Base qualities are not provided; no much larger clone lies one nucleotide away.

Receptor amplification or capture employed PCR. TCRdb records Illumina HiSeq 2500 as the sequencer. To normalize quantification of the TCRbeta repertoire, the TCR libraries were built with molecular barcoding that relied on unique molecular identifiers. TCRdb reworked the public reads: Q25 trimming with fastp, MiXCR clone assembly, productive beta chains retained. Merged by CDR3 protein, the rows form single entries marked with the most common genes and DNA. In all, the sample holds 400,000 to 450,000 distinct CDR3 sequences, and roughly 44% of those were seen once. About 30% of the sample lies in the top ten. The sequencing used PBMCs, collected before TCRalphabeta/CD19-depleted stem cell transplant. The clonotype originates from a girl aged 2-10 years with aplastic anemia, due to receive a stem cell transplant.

The DNA reads TGCAGTGCTATGGGCGGGTCGACTAGCACAGATACGCAGTATTTT. This codes for CSAMGGSTSTDTQYF. The chain was built from TRBV20-1 and TRBJ2-3; the D region possibly corresponds to TRBD2 (5 bases align). Based on the germline V gene (reference sequence), the CDR1 and CDR2 sequences are DFQATT and SNEGSKA. Trimming removed 4 bases from V and 0 bases from J, leaving 14 bases between the germline ends. The CDR3 runs 15 residues from the cysteine to the phenylalanine. Just the 45-base CDR3 DNA is kept, in frame starting at base 1.